This is a list of T cell receptor beta chains from one sample in a study of T cells in Graves' hyperthyroidism and ophthalmopathy. TCRdb analysed the multiplex PCR reads with MiXCR anew, one entry per CDR3 protein. The sample consists of about 380,000 distinct CDR3 sequences, around 20% of them appearing once. Sequencing was performed on blood. Receptor source: a man aged 18-30 years with Graves' ophthalmopathy. Each CDR3 is given with its conserved first and last residue. The order of the fields is V gene, D gene, J gene, clone size, CDR3 DNA, CDR3 protein. The D gene is left open where the match is weak. Some rows have no size entry. The others give once, few or many, or a class for an expanded clone.

v_gene: TRBV6-6
d_gene: .
j_gene: TRBJ1-1
abundance: many
CDR3nt: TGTGCCAGCAGTTACTCAGCTCCCGTGGCGCGGGACACTGAAGCTTTCTTT
CDR3aa: CASSYSAPVARDTEAFF

v_gene: TRBV27
d_gene: .
j_gene: TRBJ1-1
abundance: many
CDR3nt: TGTGCCAGCAGTCCATTCCCAGGGTTAGAGGACACTGAAGCTTTCTTT
CDR3aa: CASSPFPGLEDTEAFF

v_gene: TRBV9
d_gene: .
j_gene: TRBJ2-1
abundance: few
CDR3nt: TGTGCCAGCAGCGCATTGGGTTATGAGCAGTTCTTC
CDR3aa: CASSALGYEQFF

v_gene: TRBV2
d_gene: TRBD2
j_gene: TRBJ2-1
abundance: many
CDR3nt: TGTGCCAGCAGTGAGAGGCTAGCGGGGACCTCAAATGAGCAGTTCTTC
CDR3aa: CASSERLAGTSNEQFF

v_gene: TRBV24-1
d_gene: TRBD1
j_gene: TRBJ2-5
abundance: .
CDR3nt: TGTGCCACCAGTGAAGTAGGATTGGGACAGCAAGAGACCCAGTACTTC
CDR3aa: CATSEVGLGQQETQYF

v_gene: TRBV6-4
d_gene: TRBD2
j_gene: TRBJ2-3
abundance: .
CDR3nt: TGTGCCAGCAGTGACTCGAGCGGGGGGGCAGTAGATACGCAGTATTTT
CDR3aa: CASSDSSGGAVDTQYF

v_gene: TRBV7-2
d_gene: TRBD1
j_gene: TRBJ2-7
abundance: many
CDR3nt: TGTGCCAGCAGCTTAGCGCTGGGGCAGGGGGACTACGAGCAGTACTTC
CDR3aa: CASSLALGQGDYEQYF

v_gene: TRBV20-1
d_gene: .
j_gene: TRBJ2-5
abundance: many
CDR3nt: TGCAGTGCTAGAGATGGCGGAGAAGGGGAAGAGACCCAGTACTTC
CDR3aa: CSARDGGEGEETQYF

v_gene: TRBV6-2/TRBV6-3
d_gene: .
j_gene: TRBJ1-5
abundance: many
CDR3nt: TGTGCCAGCACCCACGGGGGGGCGAGACGTCAGCCCCAGCATTTT
CDR3aa: CASTHGGARRQPQHF

v_gene: TRBV9
d_gene: TRBD1
j_gene: TRBJ1-3
abundance: few
CDR3nt: TGTGCCAGCGGGACCACAGGGGATACTGGAAACACCATATATTTT
CDR3aa: CASGTTGDTGNTIYF

v_gene: TRBV28
d_gene: .
j_gene: TRBJ2-3
abundance: .
CDR3nt: TGTGCCAGCCGGGACTTCGGCACAGATACGCAGTATTTT
CDR3aa: CASRDFGTDTQYF

v_gene: TRBV2
d_gene: .
j_gene: TRBJ2-1
abundance: many
CDR3nt: TGTGCCAGCAGTGAGGTTATACTTGCCGTGAAGTTCTTC
CDR3aa: CASSEVILAVKFF

v_gene: TRBV19
d_gene: TRBD2
j_gene: TRBJ2-1
abundance: many
CDR3nt: TGTGCCAGTACCAGTAAGGCTAAGGGGCGGGGGGGTTCCTACAATGAGCAGTTCTTC
CDR3aa: CASTSKAKGRGGSYNEQFF

v_gene: TRBV11-2
d_gene: .
j_gene: TRBJ1-2
abundance: few
CDR3nt: TGTGCCAGCAGCTTAATAGTATCTAACTATGGCTACACCTTC
CDR3aa: CASSLIVSNYGYTF

v_gene: TRBV12-3/TRBV12-4
d_gene: .
j_gene: TRBJ1-5
abundance: many
CDR3nt: TGTGCCAGCAGTTTAGCGAGGTGGGTTCAGCCCCAGCATTTT
CDR3aa: CASSLARWVQPQHF

v_gene: TRBV6-1
d_gene: TRBD1
j_gene: TRBJ1-1
abundance: .
CDR3nt: TGTGCCAGCAGTCCTGGGACAGAGGGCACTGAAGCTTTCTTT
CDR3aa: CASSPGTEGTEAFF

v_gene: TRBV20-1
d_gene: .
j_gene: TRBJ1-4
abundance: many
CDR3nt: TGCAGTGCTCGGTCGGGTGGAACTAATGAAAAACTGTTTTTT
CDR3aa: CSARSGGTNEKLFF

v_gene: TRBV5-5
d_gene: .
j_gene: TRBJ2-7
abundance: many
CDR3nt: TGTGCCAGCAGCCTCCGGGACACCTCCTACGAGCAGTACTTC
CDR3aa: CASSLRDTSYEQYF